The 26 T cell receptor beta chains listed next were all sequenced from one sample in a study of T cell changes during pregnancy in multiple sclerosis. This table comes from immunoSEQ multiplex PCR, and its TCRdb copy is limited to in-frame clones, with some not included. This table holds tens of thousands of clones, around nine tenths found once. The material sequenced was peripheral blood, taken in the second trimester of pregnancy. These TCRs come from a female donor with multiple sclerosis, enrolled in a pregnancy study.

The CDR3 region has the DNA TGTGCCAGCATCCAAGGAACTAGCGGGGGCTATGAGCAGTTCTTC. The encoded protein is CASIQGTSGGYEQFF. J is TRBJ2-1 and V is TRBV6-1, with 11 nucleotides matching TRBD2. CDR1 MNHNS and CDR2 SASEGT come from the germline V gene. The CDR3 has 15 residues. Trimming took 7 bases from V and 8 from J; bases not matched to a gene: 10.

The V call is TRBV7-8, the J call TRBJ2-5; D unresolved. Trimming stripped 5 bases from V and 5 bases from J, with 9 bases between. The CDR3 runs to 12 residues. Germline loops: CDR1 SGHVS, CDR2 FQNEAQ. Here the CDR3 reads CASSLPQETQYF. Written as DNA, the CDR3 is TGTGCCAGCAGCCTTCCCCAGGAGACCCAGTACTTC.

The chain links TRBV5-4 to TRBJ2-1; TRBD2 aligns across 8 bases. Germline V lookup: CDR1 SGHNT, CDR2 YYREEE (reference sequence). The CDR3 totals 18 residues. V lost 2 bases, J lost 6 bases, and 16 bases stayed unmatched. The CDR3 DNA follows: TGTGCCAGCAGCTTTCGGGTATCGGGGAGCGGGAGAAGCAATGAGCAGTTCTTC. Translated, it gives CASSFRVSGSGRSNEQFF.

This clone was counted a single time. The chain combines TRBV9 with TRBJ2-3, with TRBD2 matching over 9 bases. Per the germline V gene, CDR1 is SGDLS and CDR2 is YYNGEE. The V segment lost 3 bases and the J segment 3 bases; nucleotides outside the gene matches: 8. The CDR3 is made up of 16 amino acids. In nucleotides, the CDR3 is TGTGCCAGCAGCGGGGGGCTAGCGGGGACAACAGATACGCAGTATTTT. It codes for CASSGGLAGTTDTQYF. Complete variable domain (other parts from reference TRBV9 and TRBJ2-3): DSGVTQTPKHLITATGQRVTLRCSPRSGDLSVYWYQQSLDQGLQFLIQYYNGEERAKGNILERFSAQQFPDLHSELNLSSLELGDSALYFCASSGGLAGTTDTQYFGPGTRLTVL.

The rearrangement links TRBV28 to TRBJ2-3; 15 positions match TRBD2. Germline assignment: CDR1 MDHEN and CDR2 SYDVKM. The CDR3 has 19 amino acids. V dropped 6 bases and J dropped 0; count of bases not matched to a gene: 10. The DNA for the CDR3 is TGTGCCAGCAGCCGTACCGGACTAGCGGGAGGGTTTAGCACAGATACGCAGTATTTT. Amino acids: CASSRTGLAGGFSTDTQYF.

The CDR3 coding sequence is TGTGCCAGCAGTACAGACAGGGGGCGAATCGGGGAGCTGTTTTTT. Its translation: CASSTDRGRIGELFF. The V call is TRBV6-5, the J call TRBJ2-2; 10 nucleotides match TRBD1. The V gene end was trimmed by 5 bases and the J gene end by 7 bases; junction bases not matched to a gene: 7. In germline, CDR1 is MNHEY, CDR2 SVGAGI. The CDR3 length is 15 residues.

This clone was found once. This sequence joins TRBV28 and TRBJ1-1, with D unresolved. Between the trimmed V and J ends, which lost 5 bases and 1 base, there was a span of 14 bases. Germline CDR1 is MDHEN and CDR2 is SYDVKM. This CDR3 contains 15 residues. CDR3 sequence: CASSTPQAGNTEAFF. DNA for the CDR3: TGTGCCAGCAGTACCCCCCAGGCAGGGAACACTGAAGCTTTCTTT.

The chain has TRBV5-1 and TRBJ2-1, with 13 nucleotides matching TRBD2. V lost 1 base, J lost 7 bases, and 8 bases stayed unmatched. Germline loops: CDR1 SGHRS, CDR2 YFSETQ. CDR3 length equals 17 residues. This CDR3 is CASSLHWGLAGINEQFF. Written as DNA, the CDR3 is TGCGCCAGCAGCTTGCACTGGGGACTAGCGGGAATAAATGAGCAGTTCTTC.

This rearrangement joins TRBV6-5 to TRBJ2-2; D is perhaps TRBD1 (5 bases). Germline CDR1 is MNHEY and CDR2 is SVGAGI. Trimming removed 7 bases from V and 7 bases from J, with 19 bases in between. This CDR3 has 15 residues. CDR3 DNA sequence: TGTGCCAGCAAAGAGGAAGCAGGGTTAAGCGGGGAGCTGTTTTTT. This gives the protein CASKEEAGLSGELFF.

This chain links TRBV7-3 with TRBJ2-7; 9 bases fit TRBD2. Trimming cost V 2 bases and J 7 bases; bases outside gene matches: 3. The CDR3 totals 13 residues. Germline V gene lookup returns CDR1 SGHTA and CDR2 FQGTGA. CDR3 DNA sequence: TGTGCCAGCAGCTTAGCGGGAGGGCCAGAGCAGTACTTC. Protein: CASSLAGGPEQYF.

The rearrangement links TRBV25-1 to TRBJ1-6, with 7 bases aligning to TRBD1. Germline lookup yields CDR1 MGHDK and CDR2 SYGVNS. The CDR3 loop spans 15 amino acids. V trimming: 4 bases; J trimming: 10 bases; junction bases outside the gene matches: 10. For the CDR3, the DNA is TGTGCCAGCAGTGCTGCGGGACAGTCGGGCTCACCCCTCCACTTT. Translation gives CASSAAGQSGSPLHF.

The chain is built from TRBV5-8 and TRBJ1-1; TRBD1 is a possible D gene (6 bases). Trimming shortened V by 1 base and J by 4 bases, and 11 bases separated the two germline ends. The CDR3 sequence is 14 residues long. Germline V CDR1 and CDR2: SGHTS, YDEGEE. The CDR3 nucleotides read TGTGCCAGCAGCTTGACAGGGAAGGGCACTGAAGCTTTCTTT. Translating it yields CASSLTGKGTEAFF.

This sequence joins TRBV19 and TRBJ2-2, with 9 positions matching TRBD2. The germline V gene has CDR1 LNHDA and CDR2 SQIVND (reference sequence). The CDR3 spans 15 residues. The trim removed 10 bases at V and 1 base at J, leaving 7 bases unmatched. This chain's CDR3 is CATKKAGGNTGELFF. The CDR3 DNA reads as TGTGCCACCAAGAAAGCGGGAGGGAACACCGGGGAGCTGTTTTTT.

This rearrangement joins TRBV28 to TRBJ1-5, with D possibly being TRBD1 (6 bases). Looked up from germline, CDR1 is MDHEN and CDR2 is SYDVKM. Trimming shortened V by 5 bases and J by 2 bases, and 10 bases separated the two germline ends. The CDR3 loop spans 14 amino acids. The CDR3 DNA reads TGTGCCAGCAGTCCACGGACAGGCAATCAGCCCCAGCATTTT. As protein: CASSPRTGNQPQHF.

The chain joins TRBV27 to TRBJ1-4; unclear D gene. CDR1 and CDR2 from the germline V gene are MNHEY and SMNVEV (reference sequence). CDR3 length: 14 amino acids. V was clipped by 4 bases and J by 7 bases, with 13 bases between them. In nucleotides, the CDR3 is TGTGCCAGCAGTTACGATACGGGAGGTGAAAAACTGTTTTTT. Amino acids: CASSYDTGGEKLFF.

The chain is built from TRBV2 and TRBJ1-6; D gene uncertain. With 7 bases removed from V and 7 bases from J, the gap between germline ends came to 14 bases. Looked up from germline, CDR1 is SNHLY and CDR2 is FYNNEI. The CDR3 covers 14 residues. CDR3 coding DNA: TGTGCCAGCAAGCTGGAGAAACTAAATTCACCCCTCCACTTT. Residues: CASKLEKLNSPLHF.

The chain couples TRBV5-8 to TRBJ2-3; maybe TRBD2 (6 bases). The CDR3 is made up of 16 amino acids. V was trimmed by 0 bases and J by 2 bases, leaving 13 bases between them. CDR1 and CDR2 from the germline V gene are SGHTS and YDEGEE. This CDR3 reads CASSLAAGTSTDTQYF. DNA for the CDR3: TGTGCCAGCAGCTTGGCAGCCGGGACTTCCACAGATACGCAGTATTTT.

Here the CDR3 reads CASSLGGKNTEAFF. CDR3 DNA: TGTGCCAGCAGCTTGGGCGGTAAGAACACTGAAGCTTTCTTT. This rearrangement joins TRBV5-6 to TRBJ1-1; D is unresolved. Germline loops: CDR1 SGHDT, CDR2 YYEEEE. The CDR3 contains 14 residues. V lost 0 bases and J 1 base, leaving 7 bases between the germline ends.

This clone was seen a single time. This rearrangement joins TRBV29-1 to TRBJ2-2; unclear D gene. With 7 bases removed from V and 5 bases from J, the gap between germline ends came to 14 bases. The CDR3 is 13 residues long. In germline, CDR1 is SQVTM, CDR2 ANQGSEA. The CDR3 DNA sequence: TGCAGCGCTGCTCCACTACAAACCGGGGAGCTGTTTTTT. It codes for CSAAPLQTGELFF.

The table lists this clone with a few counts. The V and J genes are TRBV19 and TRBJ1-4, with D uncertain. CDR3 length equals 13 residues. Per the germline V gene, CDR1 is LNHDA and CDR2 is SQIVND (reference sequence). V was cut by 1 base and J by 5 bases, with 5 bases left in between. Here the CDR3 reads CASSIVRNEKLFF. The CDR3 DNA sequence: TGTGCCAGTAGTATAGTCCGGAATGAAAAACTGTTTTTT.

The chain has TRBV18 and TRBJ2-1, with 7 bases fitting TRBD1. With V trimmed by 10 bases and J by 4 bases, 10 bases remained unmatched. The CDR3 is 14 amino acids. Germline V gives CDR1 KGHSH, CDR2 LQKENI. CDR3 in amino acids: CATKPGQPYNEQFF. CDR3 coding DNA: TGTGCCACGAAACCGGGACAGCCATACAATGAGCAGTTCTTC.

Here the CDR3 DNA reads TGTGCCAGTTCACAGACAGGTTTAAGGTACAATGAGCAGTTCTTC. It codes for CASSQTGLRYNEQFF. The rearrangement links TRBV7-3 to TRBJ2-1; D is perhaps TRBD1 (6 bases). Trimming removed 9 bases from V and 4 bases from J, with 19 bases in between. The V gene's germline CDR1 is SGHTA and CDR2 FQGTGA. The CDR3 length is 15 residues.

The chain couples TRBV5-6 to TRBJ2-7; TRBD1 might be the D (6 bases). V was trimmed by 4 bases and J by 5 bases, leaving 16 bases between them. Germline V lookup: CDR1 SGHDT, CDR2 YYEEEE. The CDR3 has 14 residues. Here the CDR3 reads CASSIYTGRNEQYF. The CDR3 nucleotides read TGTGCCAGCAGCATTTATACAGGGCGGAACGAGCAGTACTTC.

The rearrangement links TRBV5-1 to TRBJ2-1, with 7 bases matching TRBD1. CDR3 length: 16 amino acids. Germline CDR1 and CDR2: SGHRS and YFSETQ. The V and J ends lost 4 bases and 2 bases, in that order; junction bases with no gene match: 9. In nucleotides, the CDR3 is TGCGCCAGCAGCCTTCGGACAGGAACTACCTACAATGAGCAGTTCTTC. Protein product: CASSLRTGTTYNEQFF. Filled out from reference TRBV5-1 and TRBJ2-1, the complete variable domain reads KAGVTQTPRYLIKTRGQQVTLSCSPISGHRSVSWYQQTPGQGLQFLFEYFSETQRNKGNFPGRFSGRQFSNSRSEMNVSTLELGDSALYLCASSLRTGTTYNEQFFGPGTRLTVL.

As DNA, the CDR3 is TGTGCCAGCAGGTGGGACAAAGCCACAGATACGCAGTATTTT. It yields the protein CASRWDKATDTQYF. The V and J genes are TRBV6-5 and TRBJ2-3, with TRBD1 as a possible D gene (6 bases). Between the trimmed V and J ends, which lost 6 bases and 2 bases, there was a span of 12 bases. The CDR3 runs 14 residues. Germline V gene data show CDR1 as MNHEY and CDR2 as SVGAGI.

In this sample, this clone turned up once. This chain links TRBV7-8 with TRBJ2-5; perhaps TRBD1 as D (5 bases). Trimming took 1 base from V and 4 from J, leaving 13 bases between them. The CDR3 has 15 residues. Germline assignment: CDR1 SGHVS and CDR2 FQNEAQ. The CDR3 loop is CASSLGAGMGETQYF. For the CDR3, the DNA is TGTGCCAGCAGCTTAGGCGCAGGGATGGGAGAGACCCAGTACTTC.